Sequencing of this TCR beta chain was carried out in a study of regulatory T cells in long-lasting Graves disease. A note on this clonotype: Its target is not known.

Broader study findings: Accuracy may have suffered from the small sample size. For persistent Graves' patients, TCR diversity was lower than for newly diagnosed ones.

The germline V gene encodes CDR1 KGHSH and CDR2 LQKENI. J gave up 4 bases and V 6 bases, and 9 bases lay outside the gene matches. This CDR3 comprises 15 residues. This sample's time point: persistent/refractory GD, antithyroid drugs over 5 years with positive TRAb. The TCR library was prepared using RNA isolated from PBMCs. According to the study, TCR beta libraries were built with iRepertoire HTBI primers and CDR3-region Arm-PCR. TCRdb reanalysed the multiplex PCR reads using MiXCR and keeps one entry per CDR3 protein. The sample records a few hundred thousand distinct CDR3 sequences, 23% being singletons.

The rearrangement joins TRBV18 to TRBJ2-1, with 7 nucleotides matching TRBD1. The origin of this receptor is a female donor with Graves disease. Material: peripheral blood mononuclear cells (PBMCs), obtained when the disease was refractory, from a patient treated with antithyroid drugs. The CDR3 DNA reads as TGTGCCAGCTCTACCCGGGACAGCAGATACAATGAGCAGTTCTTC. This encodes CASSTRDSRYNEQFF.